Listed below are T cell receptor beta chains from one sample, sequenced in a study of CD8 T cells in ankylosing spondylitis. TCRdb reprocessed the 5' RACE reads via MiXCR and lists one record per CDR3 protein. The repertoire holds roughly 300,000 distinct CDR3 sequences, with 8% as singletons. Material: blood, either unsorted or a sorted T cell fraction (not recorded which). The receptors shown here come from a male donor with ankylosing spondylitis. Both conserved end residues are part of each CDR3. The D gene is left open where the match is weak. Clone size is stated in some rows and not others, as once, few, many or a class when expanded.

J,size,D,V,DNA,CDR3
TRBJ2-3,few,TRBD2,TRBV5-1,TGCGCCAGCAGCTTGGACCCTGGGACTAGCGGGAGAGGGTATACGCAGTATTTT,CASSLDPGTSGRGYTQYF
TRBJ1-4,NA,NA,TRBV20-1,TGCAGTGCTAGAGATCCCAGGTCCGATGAAAAACTGTTTTTT,CSARDPRSDEKLFF
TRBJ2-3,few,NA,TRBV7-8,TGTGCCAGCAGCTCAGTGGTAGTAGGGGGAGATACGCAGTATTTT,CASSSVVVGGDTQYF
TRBJ1-3,NA,NA,TRBV15,TGTGCCACCAGCCCAACGCCAGGGTACTCCGCCTGGGGCTCTGGAAACACCATATATTTT,CATSPTPGYSAWGSGNTIYF
TRBJ2-3,many,NA,TRBV10-3,TGTGCCATCAGTGAAGTGGGCACAGATACGCAGTATTTT,CAISEVGTDTQYF
TRBJ2-5,few,NA,TRBV24-1,TGTGCCACCAGTGATTGGCCTGAAGAGACCCAGTACTTC,CATSDWPEETQYF
TRBJ2-7,NA,NA,TRBV4-2,TGTGCCAGCAGCCAAAAAGGGTACGAGCAGTACTTC,CASSQKGYEQYF
TRBJ2-7,few,TRBD2,TRBV18,TGTGCCAGCCTGAAAGCGGGAGGCTACGAGCAGTACTTC,CASLKAGGYEQYF
TRBJ2-3,NA,TRBD1,TRBV3-1,TGTGCCAGCAGCGGGGACAGATACACAGATACGCAGTATTTT,CASSGDRYTDTQYF
TRBJ2-3,many,TRBD2,TRBV12-3/TRBV12-4,TGTGCCAGCAGTTTCGGACTAGCGGGAGGAGATACGCAGTATTTT,CASSFGLAGGDTQYF
TRBJ2-1,few,TRBD2,TRBV29-1,TGCAGCGTTGATCAGCTAGCGGGAGTCCCTGAGCAGTTCTTC,CSVDQLAGVPEQFF
TRBJ2-3,NA,TRBD2,TRBV24-1,TGTGCCACCAGTGACCGACTAGCGGGAGAGGGAGATACGCAGTATTTT,CATSDRLAGEGDTQYF
TRBJ2-1,NA,TRBD2,TRBV7-2,TGTGCCAGCAGCTTAAGTACTAGCGGCCACAATGAGCAGTTCTTC,CASSLSTSGHNEQFF
TRBJ1-4,NA,TRBD1,TRBV7-9,TGTGCCAGCAGCCCAAGCCGGACAGGGGGCTATGAAAAACTGTTTTTT,CASSPSRTGGYEKLFF
TRBJ1-6,many,NA,TRBV29-1,TGCAGCGTTGCGGACGCAAATTCACCCCTCCACTTT,CSVADANSPLHF
TRBJ2-5,few,NA,TRBV5-5,TGTGCCAGCAGCTTGGCCTTAGGGGAAGAGACCCAGTACTTC,CASSLALGEETQYF
TRBJ2-3,NA,TRBD2,TRBV5-1,TGCGCCAGCAGCTTGACGCTAGCGGGAGTAACAGATACGCAGTATTTT,CASSLTLAGVTDTQYF
TRBJ2-2,many,NA,TRBV9,TGTGCCAGCAGCTCTCCTCTAGTATCCACCGGGGAGCTGTTTTTT,CASSSPLVSTGELFF
TRBJ2-3,NA,NA,TRBV29-1,TGCAGCGTCGGACATTTTAGCACAGATACGCAGTATTTT,CSVGHFSTDTQYF
TRBJ2-1,NA,NA,TRBV3-1,TGTGCCAGCAGCCAAGATGCCAACCCCAATGAGCAGTTCTTC,CASSQDANPNEQFF
TRBJ2-2,many,TRBD1,TRBV29-1,TGCAGCGTTGAACACGACAGGGGTGGCGGGGAGCTGTTTTTT,CSVEHDRGGGELFF
TRBJ1-5,NA,NA,TRBV12-3/TRBV12-4,TGTGCCAGCAGTTTCGGCGGCCTATCTCAGCCCCAGCATTTT,CASSFGGLSQPQHF
TRBJ2-7,NA,TRBD1,TRBV12-3/TRBV12-4,TGTGCCAGCAGTTTAGGATTTGTGGGACAGGGTTTTAGGTACGAGCAGTACTTC,CASSLGFVGQGFRYEQYF
TRBJ2-7,NA,TRBD2,TRBV4-2,TGTGCCAGCAGCCAAGTACTAGCGGGTACTTACGAGCAGTACTTC,CASSQVLAGTYEQYF
TRBJ1-2,NA,NA,TRBV7-9,TGTGCCAGCAGCAGCTCCACCGGGACGGTTTATGGCTACACCTTC,CASSSSTGTVYGYTF
TRBJ2-7,few,NA,TRBV19,TGTGCCAGTAGTTTCGAGGGCTCGATGTACGAGCAGTACTTC,CASSFEGSMYEQYF
TRBJ1-5,NA,NA,TRBV12-3/TRBV12-4,TGTGCCAGCAGTTTCGCAGGGCGGGATCAGCCCCAGCATTTT,CASSFAGRDQPQHF
TRBJ2-1,many,NA,TRBV10-1,TGCGCCAGCAGTGAGGAGGGATTTGCGGCATGGCATGAGCAGTTCTTC,CASSEEGFAAWHEQFF
TRBJ2-7,NA,TRBD2,TRBV7-2,TGTGCCAGCAGCTTGAGACTAGCGGGAAACGAGCAGTACTTC,CASSLRLAGNEQYF
TRBJ2-3,NA,NA,TRBV6-1,TGTGCCAGCAGCCGGGACTGGGGCACAGATACGCAGTATTTT,CASSRDWGTDTQYF
TRBJ1-4,few,NA,TRBV5-5,TGTGCCAGCAGCGGGGAGGGAGGAACTAATGAAAAACTGTTTTTT,CASSGEGGTNEKLFF
TRBJ2-1,many,TRBD2,TRBV10-3,TGTGCCAACAGGGGACTAGCGGGAGGGAAGGACAATGAGCAGTTCTTC,CANRGLAGGKDNEQFF